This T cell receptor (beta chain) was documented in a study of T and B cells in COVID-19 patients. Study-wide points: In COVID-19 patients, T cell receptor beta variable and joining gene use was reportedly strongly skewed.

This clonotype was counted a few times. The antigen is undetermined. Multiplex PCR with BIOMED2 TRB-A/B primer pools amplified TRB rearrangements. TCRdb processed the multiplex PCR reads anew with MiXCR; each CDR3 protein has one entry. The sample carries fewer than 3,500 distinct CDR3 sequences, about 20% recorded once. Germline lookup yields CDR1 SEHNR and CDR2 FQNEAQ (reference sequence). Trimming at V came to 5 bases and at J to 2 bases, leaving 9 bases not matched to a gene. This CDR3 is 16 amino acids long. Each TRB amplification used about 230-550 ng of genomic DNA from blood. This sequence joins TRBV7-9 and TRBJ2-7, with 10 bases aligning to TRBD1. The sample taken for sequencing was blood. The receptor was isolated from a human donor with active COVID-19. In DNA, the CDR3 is TGTGCCAGCAGCCATTACGGGACAGGGGTGACCTACGAGCAGTACTTC. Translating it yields CASSHYGTGVTYEQYF.